These 7 T cell receptor beta chains originate from one sample sequenced in a study of blood T cell repertoires in COVID-19. Produced via immunoSEQ multiplex PCR; TCRdb's table is partial and in-frame only. The table records fewer than 600,000 clones, more than 75% of them present only once. Sequences were obtained from PBMCs or T cells enriched from blood (not recorded which). These receptors came from a woman aged 40 to 50 who had recovered from COVID-19.

This clone has just a few counts. The chain has TRBV20-1 and TRBJ1-1; 7 bases fit TRBD1. Germline assignment: CDR1 DFQATT and CDR2 SNEGSKA (reference sequence). The CDR3 runs to 11 residues. V lost 5 bases and J lost 11; bases outside the gene matches: 8. CDR3 sequence: CSARTGWGAFF. The CDR3 DNA reads TGCAGTGCTCGGACAGGTTGGGGGGCTTTCTTT.

This rearrangement joins TRBV19 to TRBJ2-3; 12 nucleotides line up with TRBD2. With V trimmed by 4 bases and J by 0 bases, 11 bases remained unmatched. Germline CDR1 reads LNHDA; CDR2 reads SQIVND (reference sequence). This CDR3 region has 19 residues. CDR3: CASSTGLAGGSFSTDTQYF. In DNA form, the CDR3 reads TGTGCCAGTAGTACGGGACTAGCGGGCGGGTCCTTTAGCACAGATACGCAGTATTTT.

The rearrangement joins TRBV5-1 to TRBJ1-1; a possible D gene is TRBD1 (5 bases). This CDR3 is 14 amino acids long. Germline CDR1 and CDR2: SGHRS and YFSETQ. V was trimmed by 4 bases and J by 4 bases, leaving 14 bases between them. The CDR3: CASSNGGVITEAFF. For the CDR3, the DNA is TGCGCCAGCAGCAACGGAGGGGTTATCACTGAAGCTTTCTTT.

The chain couples TRBV4-1 to TRBJ2-3, with D hard to call. The CDR3 runs 15 residues. With 3 bases removed from V and 1 base from J, the gap between germline ends came to 11 bases. From germline, CDR1 is MGHRA and CDR2 YSYEKL. The CDR3, as DNA: TGCGCCAGCAGCCATTACGAGGTCCGCACAGATACGCAGTATTTT. This translates into CASSHYEVRTDTQYF.

The rearrangement joins TRBV10-1 to TRBJ1-1; no clear D. V dropped 7 bases and J dropped 1 base, with 10 bases sitting between them. The CDR3 is 13 residues long. Germline CDR1 and CDR2: WNHNN and SYGVQD (reference sequence). CDR3 sequence (DNA): TGCGCCAGCACCCCGGGAAGGAACACTGAAGCTTTCTTT. Amino acid sequence: CASTPGRNTEAFF.

This sequence joins TRBV27 and TRBJ1-1; D call uncertain. Trimming removed 2 bases from V and 4 bases from J, with 11 bases in between. CDR1 MNHEY and CDR2 SMNVEV come from the germline V gene (reference sequence). The CDR3 loop spans 14 amino acids. CDR3 coding DNA: TGTGCCAGCAGTTTAGCGGGGTCGGGCACTGAAGCTTTCTTT. As protein: CASSLAGSGTEAFF.

This chain joins TRBV3-1 (or the pseudogene TRBV3-2) and TRBJ1-2; the match to TRBD1 covers 7 bases. The CDR3 runs to 14 residues. The germline gives CDR1 LGHDT, CDR2 YNNKEL (reference sequence). J lost 8 bases, V lost 1 base, and 7 bases had no gene match. The CDR3 coding sequence is TGTGCCAGCAGCCAAGCTAGGGGGCCGGGGGGCTACACCTTC. Residues: CASSQARGPGGYTF.